These 12 T cell receptor beta chains originate from one sample sequenced in a study of blood T cell repertoires in COVID-19. Libraries were prepared by immunoSEQ multiplex PCR; TCRdb keeps only in-frame clonotypes and omits some of them. The sample consists of 11,000 to 15,000 clones, 87% of them appearing once. Sequenced material: peripheral blood. These receptors all come from a human donor in a cohort sampled during active COVID-19.

This clone was detected once. This sequence joins TRBV29-1 and TRBJ2-2; no definite D call. CDR3 length equals 12 residues. Trimming took off 5 bases at V and 7 bases at J, with 11 bases between the two ends. CDR1 and CDR2 (germline): SQVTM, ANQGSEA. The CDR3 sequence is CSVTPPGGELFF. The CDR3, as DNA: TGCAGCGTTACCCCTCCCGGCGGGGAGCTGTTTTTT.

The gene calls are TRBV25-1 and TRBJ1-6, with unresolved D. CDR3 length equals 14 residues. V was trimmed by 2 bases and J by 8 bases, leaving 10 bases between them. Germline assignment: CDR1 MGHDK and CDR2 SYGVNS. The CDR3 DNA reads TGTGCCAGCAGTGAAGTTTTCACTGATTCACCCCTCCACTTT. This translates into CASSEVFTDSPLHF. The whole variable domain, remainder taken from reference TRBV25-1 and TRBJ1-6, is EADIYQTPRYLVIGTGKKITLECSQTMGHDKMYWYQQDPGMELHLIHYSYGVNSTEKGDLSSESTVSRIRTEHFPLTLESARPSHTSQYLCASSEVFTDSPLHFGNGTRLTVT.

This clone is deemed medium-sized. The sample carries other DNA sequences with the same CDR3. The rearrangement links TRBV5-6 to TRBJ1-4, with D perhaps matching TRBD1 (5 bases). Germline V gives CDR1 SGHDT, CDR2 YYEEEE. The length of the CDR3 is 14 residues. The V and J ends lost 0 bases and 4 bases respectively, with 7 bases between them. The CDR3 region has the DNA TGTGCCAGCAGCTTGGACAGGCTTAATGAAAAACTGTTTTTT. It codes for CASSLDRLNEKLFF. Drawing the rest from reference TRBV5-6 and TRBJ1-4, the complete variable domain is DAGVTQSPTHLIKTRGQQVTLRCSPKSGHDTVSWYQQALGQGPQFIFQYYEEEERQRGNFPDRFSGHQFPNYSSELNVNALLLGDSALYLCASSLDRLNEKLFFGSGTQLSVL.

This sequence joins TRBV5-1 and TRBJ1-4, with D tentatively TRBD1 (5 bases). The germline CDR1 and CDR2 sequences are SGHRS and YFSETQ. The V and J ends lost 5 bases and 7 bases respectively, with 15 bases between them. This CDR3 is built from 14 residues. The CDR3 region has the DNA TGCGCCAGCAGATTAAGAAGGGGCGGTGAAAAACTGTTTTTT. Translation: CASRLRRGGEKLFF.

The chain joins TRBV27 to TRBJ2-7; 8 bases match TRBD1. This CDR3 has 16 residues. V lost 6 bases, J lost 3 bases, and 13 bases stayed unmatched. Germline V gene sequence: CDR1 MNHEY, CDR2 SMNVEV (reference sequence). The CDR3: CASSNRAGGRFYEQYF. CDR3 in DNA: TGTGCCAGCAGCAACCGAGCAGGGGGCCGTTTCTACGAGCAGTACTTC.

In nucleotides, the CDR3 is TGTGCCAGCAGTTTCCTCGACAGTCGGGCCAATGAGCAGTTCTTC. Encoded protein: CASSFLDSRANEQFF. The gene calls are TRBV27 and TRBJ2-1, with a possible D match to TRBD1 (5 bases). V lost 3 bases and J 6 bases, leaving 15 bases between the germline ends. CDR1 MNHEY and CDR2 SMNVEV come from the germline V gene (reference sequence). CDR3 size: 15 residues.

The chain uses TRBV7-9 and TRBJ1-5, with a tentative D call TRBD1 (5 bases). Trimming took off 8 bases at V and 7 bases at J, with 12 bases between the two ends. This CDR3 contains 12 residues. The germline V gene encodes CDR1 SEHNR and CDR2 FQNEAQ (reference sequence). The CDR3 bases are TGTGCCAGCGCCAGGGAGGACCAGCCCCAGCATTTT. It codes for CASAREDQPQHF.

V is TRBV28 and J is TRBJ1-2; tentatively, D is TRBD1 (6 bases). Germline V CDR1 and CDR2: MDHEN, SYDVKM. Deletions cut 5 bases from V and 2 bases from J, with 12 bases between. The CDR3 covers 14 residues. CDR3 bases: TGTGCCAGCAGTGCCCGGGGGGCGAACTATGGCTACACCTTC. The encoded protein is CASSARGANYGYTF.

The rearrangement joins TRBV30 to TRBJ2-3; 8 positions agree with TRBD1. V dropped 4 bases and J dropped 6; count of bases not matched to a gene: 9. CDR1 is GTSNPN and CDR2 is SVGIG in the germline V gene (reference sequence). The CDR3 is 14 amino acids. DNA of the CDR3: TGTGCCTGGAAGGCAGGGGGCTACGGGGATACGCAGTATTTT. Protein sequence: CAWKAGGYGDTQYF.

This chain uses TRBV3-1 (or the pseudogene TRBV3-2) with TRBJ1-6; perhaps TRBD1 as D (5 bases). Trimming stripped 1 base from V and 9 bases from J, with 13 bases between. The CDR3 consists of 15 residues. Germline V CDR1 and CDR2: LGHDT, YNNKEL (reference sequence). The CDR3 sequence is CASSQALGTSSPLHF. In nucleotides, the CDR3 is TGTGCCAGCAGCCAAGCGCTGGGGACTTCTTCACCCCTCCACTTT.

The DNA for the CDR3 is TGCAGCGTTGAACATTGGACTAGCGGGAGTTTCGAGCAGTACTTC. Translating gives CSVEHWTSGSFEQYF. This chain links TRBV29-1 with TRBJ2-7; TRBD2 agrees at 13 bases. V gave up 2 bases and J gave up 6 bases; unmatched junction bases: 7. Germline CDR1 SQVTM, CDR2 ANQGSEA. The length of the CDR3 is 15 residues.

This chain connects TRBV19 to TRBJ2-1; 8 bases align to TRBD1. With 6 bases clipped from V and 7 bases from J, the junction kept 14 bases outside the gene matches. Germline CDR1 LNHDA, CDR2 SQIVND (reference sequence). The CDR3 loop spans 16 amino acids. CDR3 nucleotide sequence: TGTGCCAGTAGCCCCGCTCGGACAGGGCTTGGGAATGAGCAGTTCTTC. Translation gives CASSPARTGLGNEQFF.